The 10 T cell receptor delta chains below come from one sample, sequenced in a study of gamma-delta T cells after stem cell transplantation. TCRdb reanalysed the RT-PCR reads via CATT. Counted here are 2,400 or so delta-chain clones, 40% to 55% occurring once; the ten biggest clones make up 16%. The sequencing sample was made of gamma-delta T cells. Source of these receptors: a human donor. It is not recorded whose cells these are; they may come from a transplant donor.

A note on this clone: Other nucleotide sequences in the sample specify the same CDR3. CDR3 loop: CACDAVLGDTRGTDKLIF. The DNA of the CDR3 is TGTGCCTGCGACGCAGTACTGGGGGATACGCGGGGGACCGATAAACTCATCTTT. The genes are TRDV2 and TRDJ1; 13 nucleotides match TRDD3. V was pared by 7 bases and J by 2 bases, with 15 bases of the junction left unmatched. Germline V lookup: CDR1 GEAIGNYY, CDR2 EKD. The CDR3 is 18 amino acids.

This clone has a handful of counts. Mismatch with germline at one junction end may stem from a read error. J is TRDJ1 and V is TRDV2; 8 bases line up with TRDD3. This CDR3 has 19 residues. The germline gives CDR1 GEAIGNYY, CDR2 EKD. CDR3 nucleotide sequence: TGTGCCTGTGACCCCTTAGGCGCTGGGGGAGAGATGTACACCGATAACCTCATCTTT. Its translation is CACDPLGAGGEMYTDNLIF.

The V and J genes are TRDV2 and TRDJ1; 9 nucleotides line up with TRDD3. Trimming at V came to 1 base and at J to 0 bases, leaving 14 bases not matched to a gene. The CDR3 is 19 residues long. Germline V gene lookup returns CDR1 GEAIGNYY and CDR2 EKD. Here the CDR3 reads CACDTPWGIPGGNTDKLIF. CDR3 coding DNA: TGTGCCTGTGACACTCCCTGGGGGATCCCAGGGGGCAACACCGATAAACTCATCTTT.

Details on this clone: A read error may produce the germline difference seen at one junction end. This sample also contains other DNA sequences that code for the same CDR3. In DNA, the CDR3 is TGCGCCTGTGACACCGGTTCTTTACGTACTGGGGGCTATGGCACCTGGGACACCCGACAGATGTTTTTC. This encodes CACDTGSLRTGGYGTWDTRQMFF. The J gene is TRDJ3, the V gene TRDV2, with 8 bases that match TRDD3. The germline gives CDR1 GEAIGNYY, CDR2 EKD. The CDR3 consists of 23 residues.

Comment on this clone: A junction end diverges from the germline sequence, so it may reflect a read error. The chain combines TRDV2 with TRDJ1, with D perhaps TRDD3 (6 bases). This CDR3 region has 19 residues. Germline CDR1 and CDR2: GEAIGNYY and EKD. The CDR3 region has the DNA TGTGCCTGTGACACCATGCCCGACTGGGTGATCCAGGACACCGATAACCTCATCTTT. Its translation: CACDTMPDWVIQDTDNLIF.

Here the CDR3 DNA reads TGTGCCTGTGACACCGTAGTTCCTCCCGTTGAGTCGGGGGAGCCCCCGTACACCGATAAACTCATCTTT. Protein product: CACDTVVPPVESGEPPYTDKLIF. This sequence joins TRDV2 and TRDJ1; TRDD3 is a possible D gene (6 bases). CDR1 is GEAIGNYY, CDR2 EKD, per germline. The CDR3 consists of 23 residues. Trimming removed 0 bases from V and 0 bases from J, with 34 bases in between.

V and J are TRDV2 and TRDJ1; 13 bases are a match to TRDD3. This CDR3 has 18 amino acids. Germline V gene lookup returns CDR1 GEAIGNYY and CDR2 EKD. V was clipped by 3 bases and J by 1 base; unmatched bases: 10. The CDR3 spells CACDALLGDTPGTDKLIF. For the CDR3, the DNA is TGTGCCTGTGACGCCCTACTGGGGGATACGCCTGGCACCGATAAACTCATCTTT.

The gene calls are TRDV2 and TRDJ1; a possible D gene is TRDD3 (6 bases). V was trimmed by 3 bases and J by 0 bases, leaving 19 bases between them. In germline, CDR1 is GEAIGNYY, CDR2 EKD. This CDR3 spans 17 amino acids. CDR3 amino acids: CACDPLWGGGHTDKLIF. The CDR3 DNA reads TGTGCCTGTGACCCCCTATGGGGGGGCGGACACACCGATAAACTCATCTTT.

For this clone: One junction end disagrees with the germline gene, perhaps due to a read error. V is TRDV2 and J is TRDJ1; possible D gene TRDD3, 7 bases. CDR1 is GEAIGNYY and CDR2 is EKD in the germline V gene. There are 19 residues in the CDR3. The CDR3 nucleotides read TGTGCCTGTGACTTCCTAAGTTCAGCTGACGGGGATAGTACCGATAACCTCATCTTT. This codes for CACDFLSSADGDSTDNLIF.

This clone occurred a few times. It is likely a read error: a sequence one base away is far more abundant. The rearrangement links TRDV2 to TRDJ3, with 7 bases that match TRDD3. Germline V gene lookup returns CDR1 GEAIGNYY and CDR2 EKD. The CDR3 has 26 residues. The CDR3 DNA sequence: TGTGCCTGTGACACCGTAAAGCCCCCGGGGCTGGGGGCCACCCTTCTCAGTTCCTGGGACACCCGACGGATGTTTTTC. Residues: CACDTVKPPGLGATLLSSWDTRRMFF.